This T cell receptor beta chain was retrieved from a study of siplizumab effects on memory and regulatory T cells. As for the study in general: Paired setups tested mixed lymphocyte reactions with around 0.98 ug/mL siplizumab or no drug.

Each sample had roughly 10^5 TCR templates assayed. This table comes from immunoSEQ multiplex PCR, and its TCRdb copy is limited to in-frame clones, with some not included. The sample carries nearly 20,000 clones, approximately 40% recorded once. Cells from the mixed lymphocyte reaction were cocultured for 6 to 7 days at 37°C. Labelling reagents were assigned as CFSE for responder PBMCs and Violet Dye for stimulator PBMCs, which were mixed 1:1. Whole-study results and caveats: The drug siplizumab significantly decreased the alloreactive sequences that could be traced to unstimulated CD4+ memory cells.

Of note for this clone: No antigen is known for it. Other DNA sequences in this specimen translate into the identical CDR3.

CDR3 length: 13 amino acids. The germline CDR1 and CDR2 sequences are MNHEY and SVGAGI. Trimming pared 0 bases from V and 2 bases from J, leaving 4 bases between. The J gene is TRBJ1-2, the V gene TRBV6-5; D not certain. The TCR comes from a human donor in good health; the cells came from an allogeneic mixed lymphocyte reaction. Some clones in this sample may be carry-over from other donors' samples. The sample consisted of CFSE-low (dividing) CD4+ T cells sorted from an allogeneic mixed lymphocyte reaction. The CDR3 coding sequence is TGTGCCAGCAGTTACTCAGGAAACTATGGCTACACCTTC. Translation: CASSYSGNYGYTF.